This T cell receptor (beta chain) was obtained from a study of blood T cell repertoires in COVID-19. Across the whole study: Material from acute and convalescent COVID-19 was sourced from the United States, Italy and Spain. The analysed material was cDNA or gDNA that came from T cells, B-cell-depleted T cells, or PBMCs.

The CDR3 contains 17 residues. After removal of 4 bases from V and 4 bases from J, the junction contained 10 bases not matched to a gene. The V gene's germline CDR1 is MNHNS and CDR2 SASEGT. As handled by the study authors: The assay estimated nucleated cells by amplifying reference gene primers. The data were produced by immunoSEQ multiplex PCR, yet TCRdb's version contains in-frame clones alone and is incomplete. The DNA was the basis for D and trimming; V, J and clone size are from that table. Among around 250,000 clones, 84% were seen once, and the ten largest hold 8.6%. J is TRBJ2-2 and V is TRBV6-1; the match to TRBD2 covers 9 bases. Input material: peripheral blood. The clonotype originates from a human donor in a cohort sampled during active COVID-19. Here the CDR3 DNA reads TGTGCCAGCAGTGGCATGGGAGCGGGGGGACCCACCGGGGAGCTGTTTTTT. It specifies CASSGMGAGGPTGELFF.